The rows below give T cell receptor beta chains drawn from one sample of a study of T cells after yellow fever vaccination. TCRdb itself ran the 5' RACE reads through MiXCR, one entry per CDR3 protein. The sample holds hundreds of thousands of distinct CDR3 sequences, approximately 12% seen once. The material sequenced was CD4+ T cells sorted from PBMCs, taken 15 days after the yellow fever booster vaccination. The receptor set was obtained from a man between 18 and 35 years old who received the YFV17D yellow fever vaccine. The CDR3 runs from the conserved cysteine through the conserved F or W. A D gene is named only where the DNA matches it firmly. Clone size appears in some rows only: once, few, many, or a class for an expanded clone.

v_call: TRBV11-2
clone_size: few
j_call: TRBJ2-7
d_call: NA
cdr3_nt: TGTGCCAGCAGCTTAGAAAAGCCAGTGGACCCAGGGGAGCAGTACTTC
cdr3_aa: CASSLEKPVDPGEQYF

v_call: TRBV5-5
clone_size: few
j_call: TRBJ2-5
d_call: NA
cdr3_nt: TGTGCCAGCAGCTTCGCGGCCCAACCGGGGTGGGAGACCCAGTACTTC
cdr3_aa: CASSFAAQPGWETQYF

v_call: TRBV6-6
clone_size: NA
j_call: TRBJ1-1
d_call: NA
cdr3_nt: TGTGCCAGCAGTAGGGGATTGAACACTGAAGCTTTCTTT
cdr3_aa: CASSRGLNTEAFF

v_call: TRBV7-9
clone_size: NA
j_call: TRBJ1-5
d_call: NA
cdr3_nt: TGTGCCAGCAGCTTAGGGGTTCGGCCCCAGCATTTT
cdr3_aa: CASSLGVRPQHF

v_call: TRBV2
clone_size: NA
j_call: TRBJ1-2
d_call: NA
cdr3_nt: TGTGCCAGCGATGAAGGCGCTAGCTATGGCTACACCTTC
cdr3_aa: CASDEGASYGYTF

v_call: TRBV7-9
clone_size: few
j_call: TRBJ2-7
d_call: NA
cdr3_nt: TGTGCCAGCAGCGCCCGGAGGAATCAACAGGCCTCCGAGCAGTACTTC
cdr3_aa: CASSARRNQQASEQYF

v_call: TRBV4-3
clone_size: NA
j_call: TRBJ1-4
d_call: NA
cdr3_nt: TGCGCCAGCAGCCAAGGTGTGGATGGCGAAAAACTGTTTTTT
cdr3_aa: CASSQGVDGEKLFF

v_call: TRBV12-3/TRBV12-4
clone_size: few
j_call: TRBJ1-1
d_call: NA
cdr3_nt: TGTGCCAGCAGTTTAATAAGGGGAGGTGAAGCTTTCTTT
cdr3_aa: CASSLIRGGEAFF

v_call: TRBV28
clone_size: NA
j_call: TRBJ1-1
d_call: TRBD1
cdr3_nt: TGTGCCAGCAGTTCGACAGGGGGCGCAGGTGAAGCTTTCTTT
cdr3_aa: CASSSTGGAGEAFF

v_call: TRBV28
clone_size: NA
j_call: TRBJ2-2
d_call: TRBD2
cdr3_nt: TGTGCCAGCAGTCCGGGGGGGCCAGCGTCCGGGGAGCTGTTTTTT
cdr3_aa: CASSPGGPASGELFF

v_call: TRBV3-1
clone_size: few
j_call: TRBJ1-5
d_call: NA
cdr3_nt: TGTGCCAGCAGCCAACGCGGCCAGCCCCAGCATTTT
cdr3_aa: CASSQRGQPQHF

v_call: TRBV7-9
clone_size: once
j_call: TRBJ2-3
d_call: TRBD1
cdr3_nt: TGTGCCAGCAGCTTCGAGGGGGCAACAGATACGCAGTATTTT
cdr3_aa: CASSFEGATDTQYF

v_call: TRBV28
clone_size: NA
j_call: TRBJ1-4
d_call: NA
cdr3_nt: TGTGCCAGCAGTTTGCCCGGGGGTGGTGAAAAACTGTTTTTT
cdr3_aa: CASSLPGGGEKLFF

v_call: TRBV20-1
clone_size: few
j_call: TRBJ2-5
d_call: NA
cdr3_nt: TGCAGTGCCCCGGGCCCCGGGGAGACCCAGTACTTC
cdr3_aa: CSAPGPGETQYF

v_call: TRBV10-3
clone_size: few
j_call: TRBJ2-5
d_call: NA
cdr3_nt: TGTGCCATCAGTGAGTCAGAAGAGACCCAGTACTTC
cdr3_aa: CAISESEETQYF

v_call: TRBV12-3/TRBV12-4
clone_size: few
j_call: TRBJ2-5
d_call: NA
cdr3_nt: TGTGCCAGCAGTTTTGGGGGAAAAACCAATATCTCTTTC
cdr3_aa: CASSFGGKTNISF

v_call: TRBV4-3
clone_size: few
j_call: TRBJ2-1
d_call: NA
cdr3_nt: TGCGCCAGCAGCCAAGATAACGGGATGGGGGAGCAGTTCTTC
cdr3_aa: CASSQDNGMGEQFF

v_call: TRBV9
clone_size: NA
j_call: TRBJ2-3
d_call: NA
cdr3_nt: TGTGCCAGCAGCGAAGGGACCGTGACAGATACGCAGTATTTT
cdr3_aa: CASSEGTVTDTQYF

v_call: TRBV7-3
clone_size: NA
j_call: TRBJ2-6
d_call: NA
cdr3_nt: TGTGCCAGCAGCTTAAGAGGACCTGGGGCCAACGTCCTGACTTTC
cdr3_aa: CASSLRGPGANVLTF

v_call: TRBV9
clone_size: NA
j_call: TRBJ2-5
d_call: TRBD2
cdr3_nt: TGTGCCAGCAGCCCAGGAGCGGGGGAGACCCAGTACTTC
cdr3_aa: CASSPGAGETQYF